The rows below give T cell receptor beta chains drawn from one sample of a study of a mutant IDH1 vaccine in newly diagnosed glioma. The table came from immunoSEQ multiplex PCR; TCRdb's copy has only in-frame clones and leaves some out. The repertoire consists of 60,000 to 85,000 clones, with about four fifths occurring once and the leading ten covering roughly 8%. This material consisted of PBMCs, taken from a glioma patient treated with radiotherapy, temozolomide or both. Every receptor here comes from a middle-aged man with glioma. The CDR3 runs from the conserved cysteine through the conserved F or W. The D gene is left open where the match is weak.

D: .; J: TRBJ1-4; V: TRBV5-1; CDR3: CASSLVGGFGEKLFF
D: .; J: TRBJ2-1; V: TRBV2; CDR3: CASSLGDLHGNEQFF
D: .; J: TRBJ1-1; V: TRBV11-2; CDR3: CASSPGQRVNTEAFF
D: .; J: TRBJ2-2; V: TRBV6-5; CDR3: CASSYDTGELFF
D: .; J: TRBJ2-7; V: TRBV5-6; CDR3: CASSLSSYEQYF
D: TRBD1; J: TRBJ1-2; V: TRBV6-5; CDR3: CASSRGTADGYTF
D: .; J: TRBJ2-2; V: TRBV6-6; CDR3: CASSFRMGNTGELFF
D: TRBD1; J: TRBJ2-7; V: TRBV18; CDR3: CASSGTGSLLPYEQYF
D: .; J: TRBJ2-7; V: TRBV7-2; CDR3: CASSSGTDEQYF
D: .; J: TRBJ1-5; V: TRBV4-3; CDR3: CASSLDRALNQPQHF
D: TRBD1; J: TRBJ2-1; V: TRBV4-1; CDR3: CASSQSRDSYNEQFF
D: .; J: TRBJ2-1; V: TRBV6-1; CDR3: CASRLSVQGTEQFF
D: TRBD2; J: TRBJ2-7; V: TRBV9; CDR3: CASSVQGGDEQYF
D: TRBD1; J: TRBJ1-1; V: TRBV14; CDR3: CASSAPGGLTEAFF
D: .; J: TRBJ1-6; V: TRBV27; CDR3: CASSPEGYWAPLHF
D: TRBD1; J: TRBJ1-3; V: TRBV10-3; CDR3: CAISESTGVGNTIYF
D: .; J: TRBJ1-1; V: TRBV7-9; CDR3: CASSLEGNTEAFF
D: TRBD2; J: TRBJ2-2; V: TRBV19; CDR3: CASSISGGTGELFF
D: .; J: TRBJ2-2; V: TRBV19; CDR3: CASSIDRDVGELFF
D: .; J: TRBJ2-7; V: TRBV6-5; CDR3: CASSSKRDEQYF
D: TRBD1; J: TRBJ1-1; V: TRBV19; CDR3: CASSPEGAAHTEAFF
D: TRBD1; J: TRBJ1-5; V: TRBV2; CDR3: CASSAQGVNQPQHF
D: .; J: TRBJ1-2; V: TRBV29-1; CDR3: CSVDRGDFYGYTF